This T cell receptor (beta chain) emerged from a study of CD8+ T cells in alopecia areata (dated by TCRdb to 2017 to 2018). At the level of the whole study: Treated patients were enrolled in an open-label pilot trial of oral tofacitinib at 5 to 10 mg twice daily for moderate-to-severe alopecia areata. Patients stayed on tofacitinib for 6 to 18 months and then had 6 months of follow-up off drug so that delayed response and recurrence could be assessed. For the treated patients, the SALT score, which quantifies what percentage of scalp surface area is affected, served as the measure of disease severity. High-throughput TCRbeta sequencing was used to examine T cell clonal expansion in alopecia areata in both the C3H/HeJ mouse model and human patients. In humans, TCRbeta sequencing was performed on scalp tissue and on sorted CD4+ and CD8+ peripheral blood T cells from healthy controls and from patients with patchy or totalis/universalis alopecia areata. Patients on tofacitinib were biopsied at baseline and after 4 and 24 weeks of treatment, and several of the patients also had a later scalp biopsy. Clonality in the scalp was compared among normal scalp (n=4), patchy alopecia areata scalp (n=8), and alopecia totalis/universalis scalp (n=8). The RNA source kit depended on sample type: the PAXgene miRNA kit for fixed scalp, the miRNeasy kit for PBMCs, and the RNeasy kit for mouse skin. TCRbeta CDR3 regions were amplified by immunoSEQ multiplex PCR using 35 Vbeta forward and 13 Jbeta reverse primers.

The method behind the library was the immunoSEQ multiplex PCR assay. RNA was extracted from all samples and reverse transcribed into cDNA as template for TCR sequencing. First-strand cDNA was synthesized with SuperScript III using a 2:1 mix of oligo-dT and random hexamers. A synthetic immune receptor repertoire was used to assess amplification bias, and residual bias was removed computationally. Per the authors' processing: After raw reads were preprocessed to remove errors, the CDR3 was defined following IMGT conventions as running from the conserved cysteine to phenylalanine. Clonality was computed by normalizing Shannon entropy by log2 of the number of productive unique TCRs and subtracting the result from 1. Scalp TCRbeta sequences were cross-referenced with sorted blood CD4 and CD8 repertoires so that the CD4 or CD8 identity of scalp clones could be inferred. TCRdb mirrors the immuneACCESS table, restricted to in-frame sequences. Some clones are absent from its copies; in checked studies, under half trace to an unresolved V gene, and the reason for the others is unknown. D and trimming come from the DNA, and the V and J calls and clone size come from that table. The sample includes about 110,000 clones, with 84% observed a single time. The top ten clonotypes cover over 20% of the sample.

Summary of the overall study and its limitations: Scalp clonality and the number of expanded CD8+ clones among the top 100 scalp clones were significantly decreased by tofacitinib. Because the treated cohort was small and had just a single nonresponder, larger studies are needed to establish links between baseline CD8+ expansion and response. Unlike mouse skin, which is dominated by gammadelta T cells, normal human skin has resident alphabeta T cells that are also sequenced, and this complicates analysis of the scalp TCR repertoire. Shared TCR sequences between patients were less evident than in mice, which may be partly attributable to HLA diversity in the patient population. Lesional scalp, especially in alopecia totalis/universalis, showed higher clonality and more expanded CD8+ clones than normal scalp, suggesting antigenic drive. Many expanded lesional clones were found to persist in scalp and blood during tofacitinib treatment, and relapse after treatment cessation may be partly explained by this persistence.

As to this clone: Its antigen remains unidentified. Base qualities are not recorded, but no much larger clone differs from it by a single base.

Trimming takes 7 bases off V and 6 bases off J; junction bases not matched to a gene: 8. Per the germline V gene, SQVTM is the CDR1 and ANQGSEA is the CDR2. The CDR3 has 13 amino acids, counting the end cysteine and phenylalanine. Kept here is only the CDR3 DNA, which spans 39 bases and is read in frame from base 1. Taken with the paper, the label for time point translates to: around 22 weeks on oral tofacitinib. Per the publication, the treatment or condition label means: oral pan-JAK inhibitor, 5-10 mg twice daily. Peripheral blood and lesional scalp punch biopsies were obtained from patients with alopecia areata. PBMCs were isolated by density centrifugation and stained for CD3, CD4 and CD8, after which CD4+ and CD8+ T cells were sorted on a FACSAria.

This receptor was obtained from a human donor with alopecia areata. Here the chain combines TRBV29-1 and TRBJ2-3; 9 central bases correspond to TRBD2. The source material was CD8+ T cells sorted from blood, sampled at week 24, from a patient treated with tofacitinib. The bases are TGCAGCGCTCCGGGACTAGCAGTGGATACGCAGTATTTT. This sequence encodes CSAPGLAVDTQYF.